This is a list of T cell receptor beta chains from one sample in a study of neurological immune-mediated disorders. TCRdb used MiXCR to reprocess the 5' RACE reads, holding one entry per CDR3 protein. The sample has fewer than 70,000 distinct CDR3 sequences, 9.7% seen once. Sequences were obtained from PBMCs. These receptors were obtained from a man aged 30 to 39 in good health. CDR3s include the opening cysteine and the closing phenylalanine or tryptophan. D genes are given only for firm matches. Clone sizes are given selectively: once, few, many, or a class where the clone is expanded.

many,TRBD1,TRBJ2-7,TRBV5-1,TGCGCCAGCAGCTTGGTACAGGGGCCCAACGAGCAGTACTTC,CASSLVQGPNEQYF
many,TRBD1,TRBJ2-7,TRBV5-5,TGTGCCAGCAGCAACCCGGGACAGGGGGACCACGAGCAGTACTTC,CASSNPGQGDHEQYF
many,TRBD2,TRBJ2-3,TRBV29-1,TGCAGCGTTGAAGGCGGGAGGGCAGATACGCAGTATTTT,CSVEGGRADTQYF
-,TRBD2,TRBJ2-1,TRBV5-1,TGCGCCAGCAGCCGAGGGTCGGGAGGGCCTTACAATGAGCAGTTCTTC,CASSRGSGGPYNEQFF
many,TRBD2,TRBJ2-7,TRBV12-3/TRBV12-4,TGTGCCAGCAGTTTTTATCGGGGGGGCACTAGCGGGCAATACTCCTACGAGCAGTACTTC,CASSFYRGGTSGQYSYEQYF
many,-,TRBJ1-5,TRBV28,TGTGCCAGCAGTTCCCCCGGGTTCAATCAGCCCCAGCATTTT,CASSSPGFNQPQHF
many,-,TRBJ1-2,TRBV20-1,TGCAGTGCTAGAGCCCCACCCCCGACGGGGAACTATGGCTACACCTTC,CSARAPPPTGNYGYTF
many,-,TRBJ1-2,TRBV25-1,TGTGCCAGCAGGGGGTCGGTTAGTGGCTACACCTTC,CASRGSVSGYTF
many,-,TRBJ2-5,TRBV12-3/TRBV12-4,TGTGCCAGCAGTAAAAGGCGGGAAGAGACCCAGTACTTC,CASSKRREETQYF
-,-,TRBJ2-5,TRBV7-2,TGTGCCAGCACCGCTACGTCGACAATCCAAGAGACCCAGTACTTC,CASTATSTIQETQYF
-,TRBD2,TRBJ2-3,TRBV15,TGTGCCACCAGCTCCTACGGGACTAGCGGTGGCACGCAGTATTTT,CATSSYGTSGGTQYF
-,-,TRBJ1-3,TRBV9,TGTGCCAGCAGCGTACAGGAGGGGAGAAACACCATATATTTT,CASSVQEGRNTIYF
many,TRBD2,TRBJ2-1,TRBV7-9,TGTGCCAGCAGCTTTGCTGGTAGCGGGAAAATCAATGAGCAGTTCTTC,CASSFAGSGKINEQFF
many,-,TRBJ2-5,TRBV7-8,TGTGCCAGCAGCCGGCACCAAGAGACCCAGTACTTC,CASSRHQETQYF
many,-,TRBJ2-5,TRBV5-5,TGTGCCAGCAGCTTCACACAAGAGACCCAGTACTTC,CASSFTQETQYF
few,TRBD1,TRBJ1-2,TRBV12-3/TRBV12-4,TGTGCCAGCAGTCCAGGACAGGGGGCCTTCCCCTTC,CASSPGQGAFPF
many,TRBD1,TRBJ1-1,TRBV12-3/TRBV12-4,TGTGCCAGCAGTTTGAGGGGGCGATTTCCTGAAGCTTTCTTT,CASSLRGRFPEAFF
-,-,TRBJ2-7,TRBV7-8,TGTGACAGCAGCTTAGGAGGGGCCTACTACGAGCAGTACTTC,CDSSLGGAYYEQYF
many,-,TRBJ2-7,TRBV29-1,TGCAGCGTTGAGATATCTGGGTTTTCCGGCGAGCAGTACTTC,CSVEISGFSGEQYF
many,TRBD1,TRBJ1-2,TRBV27,TGTGCCAGCGGACAGGAGGCTAACTATGGCTACACCTTC,CASGQEANYGYTF
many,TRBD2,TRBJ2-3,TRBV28,TGTACTAGCGGGAGGGCTCTAGTGAATACGCAGTATTTT,CTSGRALVNTQYF
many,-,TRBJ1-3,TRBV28,TGTGCCAGCAGCTGGGGACATTTTTCTGGAAACACCATATATTTT,CASSWGHFSGNTIYF
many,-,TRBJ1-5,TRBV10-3,TGTGCCATCAGTGGAGAAAACAGGAATCAGCCCCAGCATTTT,CAISGENRNQPQHF
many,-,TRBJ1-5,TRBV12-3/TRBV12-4,TGTGCCAGCAGCCAGATTAGCAATCAGCCCCAGCATTTT,CASSQISNQPQHF
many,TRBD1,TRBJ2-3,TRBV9,TGTGCCAGCAGCACCCACGGGGACAGGGGAAGAGATACGCAGTATTTT,CASSTHGDRGRDTQYF
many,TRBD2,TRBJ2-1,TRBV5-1,TGCGCCAGCAGCTTGGCGTCTAGCGGTCCCAGAGAGCAGTTCTTC,CASSLASSGPREQFF
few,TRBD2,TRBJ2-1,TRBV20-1,TGCAGTGCTAGTCCCGTCTCGGCTAGCGGGAGCTCCTACAATGAGCAGTTCTTC,CSASPVSASGSSYNEQFF
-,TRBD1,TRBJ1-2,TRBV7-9,TGTGCCAGCAGTCACAGACAGGGGGGCGGAGGCTACACCTTC,CASSHRQGGGGYTF
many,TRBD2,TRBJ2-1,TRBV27,TGTGCCAGCAGCTTAGGATGGGGCCTAGCGGGAGGTTACGATGAGCAGTTCTTC,CASSLGWGLAGGYDEQFF
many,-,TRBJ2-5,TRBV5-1,TGCGCCAGCAGCTTGGTTACCCCGGGTCGGGAGACCCAGTACTTC,CASSLVTPGRETQYF
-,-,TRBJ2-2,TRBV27,TGTGCCAGCAGGGACAGTGCTATGAACACCGGGGAGCTGTTTTTT,CASRDSAMNTGELFF
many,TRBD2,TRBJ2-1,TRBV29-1,TGCAGCGTTACTAGCGTGAATGAGCAGTTCTTC,CSVTSVNEQFF
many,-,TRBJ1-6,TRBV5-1,TGCGCCAGCAGCCTGCAGGACCCGAAACGATCACCCCTCCACTTT,CASSLQDPKRSPLHF
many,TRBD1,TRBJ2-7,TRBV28,TGTGCCGTTAGGGGGCACCTTAGCTCCTACGAGCAGTACTTC,CAVRGHLSSYEQYF
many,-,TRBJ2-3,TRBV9,TGTGCCAGCAGCGTAGGGCGGGGCACAGATACGCAGTATTTT,CASSVGRGTDTQYF
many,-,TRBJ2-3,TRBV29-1,TGCAGCGTTGACACCTCGGCCACAGATACGCAGTATTTT,CSVDTSATDTQYF
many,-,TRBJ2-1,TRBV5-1,TGCGCCAGCAGCTTGCTAGTTTCCAATGAGCAGTTCTTC,CASSLLVSNEQFF
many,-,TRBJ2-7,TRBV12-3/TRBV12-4,TGTGCCAGCAGGGGGTCCTGGGCCTACGAGCAGTACTTC,CASRGSWAYEQYF
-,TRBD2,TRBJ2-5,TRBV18,TGTGCCAGCTCACCACTAGCGGGAGGGCTTCAAGAGACCCAGTACTTC,CASSPLAGGLQETQYF
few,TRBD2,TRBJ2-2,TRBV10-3,TGTGCCATCAGTGAGCTCAGCGGGAGAAACGCCGGGGAGCTGTTTTTT,CAISELSGRNAGELFF
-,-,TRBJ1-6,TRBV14,TGTGCCAGCAGCCAGACAAATTCACCCCCTCACTTT,CASSQTNSPPHF
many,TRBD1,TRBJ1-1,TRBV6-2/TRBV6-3,TGTGCCAGCAGTTACTTTGGACAGGCGGGAACTGAAGCTTTCTTT,CASSYFGQAGTEAFF
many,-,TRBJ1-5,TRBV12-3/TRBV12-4,TGTGCCAGCAGTTTAAGGCAGAATAGCAATCAGCCCCAGCATTTT,CASSLRQNSNQPQHF
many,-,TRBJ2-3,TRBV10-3,TGTGCCACCAGCCCCGCTAGCACAGATACGCAGTATTTT,CATSPASTDTQYF
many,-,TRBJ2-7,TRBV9,TGTGCCAGCAGCGTAGGCGGGGCCGCCTACGAGCAGTACTTC,CASSVGGAAYEQYF
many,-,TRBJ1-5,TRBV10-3,TGTGCCACCTTCGATGACCGCTATTCTCAGCCCCAGCATTTT,CATFDDRYSQPQHF
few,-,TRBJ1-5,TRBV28,TGTGCCAGCATAAGGGGACAAATTAGCAATCAGCCCCAGCATTTT,CASIRGQISNQPQHF
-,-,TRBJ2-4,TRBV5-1,TGCGCCAGCAGCACAGGAGGGGGCGGGGGAGTAAACATTCAGTACTTC,CASSTGGGGGVNIQYF
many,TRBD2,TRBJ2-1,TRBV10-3,TGTGCCATCAGTCTTATGACTAGCGGGAGGGGAAATGAGCAGTTCTTC,CAISLMTSGRGNEQFF
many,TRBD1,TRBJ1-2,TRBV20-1,TGCAGTGCCCCGGGACAGGGAACCTTTAACTATGGCTACACCTTC,CSAPGQGTFNYGYTF
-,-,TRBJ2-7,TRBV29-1,TGCAGCGTTCGGGGGCCCTACGAGCAGTACTTC,CSVRGPYEQYF
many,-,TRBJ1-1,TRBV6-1,TGTGCCAGCAACCTCGGGACTGAAGCTTTCTTT,CASNLGTEAFF
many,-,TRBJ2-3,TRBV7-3,TGTGCCAGCAGCTTGAGTACCTTCGAAATCACAGATACGCAGTATTTT,CASSLSTFEITDTQYF
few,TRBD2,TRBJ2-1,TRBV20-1,TGCAGTGCTAGAGCTATAGGGGACTACTTGAATGAGCAGTTCTTC,CSARAIGDYLNEQFF
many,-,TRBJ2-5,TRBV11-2,TGTGCCAGCAGCTTAGATCGCGTTCGGGGCGGGTTAGAGACCCAGTACTTC,CASSLDRVRGGLETQYF
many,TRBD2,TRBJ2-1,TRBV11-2,TGTGCCAGCAGCACGGGACTAGCGCCGAATGAGCAGTTCTTC,CASSTGLAPNEQFF
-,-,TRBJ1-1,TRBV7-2,TGTGCCAGCAGCTATACAAGGGTGGGGGCCGCTTTCTTT,CASSYTRVGAAFF
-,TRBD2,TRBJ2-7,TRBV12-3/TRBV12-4,TGTGCCAGCAGTTTAGAGACTAGCGGATCCTACGAGCAGTACTTC,CASSLETSGSYEQYF
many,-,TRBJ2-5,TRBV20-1,TGCAGTGCTAGAGATGACAGCCAGGAGACCCAGTACTTC,CSARDDSQETQYF
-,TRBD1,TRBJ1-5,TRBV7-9,TGTGCCAGCAGCGGACAGGGGGCAGTTCAGCCCCAGCATTTT,CASSGQGAVQPQHF